The 6 T cell receptor beta chains reported below all come from one sample, sequenced in a study of blood T cell repertoires in COVID-19. Measured with immunoSEQ multiplex PCR; TCRdb has only the in-frame clones, and not every one. The sample lists about 210,000 clones, 75% to 85% occurring once. Sequenced material: PBMCs or T cells enriched from blood (not recorded which). These receptors all come from a man aged 35-49 years who had recovered from COVID-19.

The chain carries TRBV10-3 and TRBJ2-1, with 12 bases matching TRBD2. The CDR3 loop spans 16 amino acids. The V gene's germline CDR1 is ENHRY and CDR2 SYGVKD. The V gene end was trimmed by 6 bases and the J gene end by 0 bases; junction bases not matched to a gene: 3. The CDR3 is CAISPTSGSSYNEQFF. The CDR3 DNA is TGTGCCATCAGCCCGACTAGCGGGAGCTCCTACAATGAGCAGTTCTTC.

The genes are TRBV5-1 and TRBJ2-3; no definite D call. V dropped 3 bases and J dropped 4 bases, with 9 bases sitting between them. This CDR3 comprises 13 residues. Germline assignment: CDR1 SGHRS and CDR2 YFSETQ. CDR3 coding DNA: TGCGCCAGCAGCTCCCGAACAGCAGATACGCAGTATTTT. It yields the protein CASSSRTADTQYF.

The CDR3 bases are TGTGCCAGCACCTCCCACGAGGGGGGGCAAGAGACCCAGTACTTC. Its translation: CASTSHEGGQETQYF. V gene TRBV6-5 combines with J gene TRBJ2-5; possibly TRBD2 for D (7 bases). The germline V and J ends were trimmed by 7 bases and 2 bases, with 17 bases remaining between them. The CDR3 runs 15 residues. Germline V CDR1 and CDR2: MNHEY, SVGAGI.

The gene calls are TRBV6-5 and TRBJ1-2, with D possibly being TRBD1 (5 bases). Germline CDR1 MNHEY, CDR2 SVGAGI. V was trimmed by 3 bases and J by 10 bases, leaving 18 bases between them. CDR3 size: 14 residues. This CDR3 is CASSYGPYGGNYTF. The DNA for the CDR3 is TGTGCCAGCAGTTATGGGCCTTACGGGGGAAACTACACCTTC.

This clone showed up just a few times. The V and J genes are TRBV10-3 and TRBJ2-1, with 7 bases matching TRBD1. The CDR3 runs to 11 residues. The germline V gene encodes CDR1 ENHRY and CDR2 SYGVKD. Trimming removed 5 bases from V and 10 bases from J; junction bases left unmatched: 2. The CDR3, as DNA: TGTGCCATCAGTCGGGACAGCGAGCAGTTCTTC. This translates into CAISRDSEQFF.

The chain links TRBV19 to TRBJ1-5, with 9 bases identical to TRBD1. CDR1 is LNHDA, CDR2 SQIVND, per germline (reference sequence). The CDR3 loop spans 14 amino acids. The V and J ends lost 5 bases and 7 bases, in that order; junction bases with no gene match: 6. Here the CDR3 DNA reads TGTGCCAGTAGTGTCACAGGGGGCCCCCAGCCCCAGCATTTT. Its protein product is CASSVTGGPQPQHF.